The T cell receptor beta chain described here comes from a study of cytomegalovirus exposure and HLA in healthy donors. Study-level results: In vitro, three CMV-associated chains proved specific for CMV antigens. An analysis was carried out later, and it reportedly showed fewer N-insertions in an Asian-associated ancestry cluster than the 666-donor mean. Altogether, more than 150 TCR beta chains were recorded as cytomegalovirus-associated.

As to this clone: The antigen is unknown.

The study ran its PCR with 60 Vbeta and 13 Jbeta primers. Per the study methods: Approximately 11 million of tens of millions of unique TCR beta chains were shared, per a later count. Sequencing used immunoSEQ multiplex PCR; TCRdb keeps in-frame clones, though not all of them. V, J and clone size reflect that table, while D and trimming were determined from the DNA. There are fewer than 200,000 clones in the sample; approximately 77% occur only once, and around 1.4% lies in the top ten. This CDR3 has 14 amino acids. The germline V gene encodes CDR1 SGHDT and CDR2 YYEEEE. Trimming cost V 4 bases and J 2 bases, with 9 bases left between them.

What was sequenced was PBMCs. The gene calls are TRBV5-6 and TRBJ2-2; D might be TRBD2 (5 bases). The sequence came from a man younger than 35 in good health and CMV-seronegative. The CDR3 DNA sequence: TGTGCCAGCAGCCTGGCGGGTAACACCGGGGAGCTGTTTTTT. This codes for CASSLAGNTGELFF.